A single count supports the clone carrying this TCR beta chain. The target antigen is unknown. Clones were read by immunoSEQ multiplex PCR, and TCRdb kept only the in-frame ones, dropping some. The sample has about 36,000 clones; roughly 76% are singletons. This specimen belongs to a study of a mutant IDH1 vaccine in newly diagnosed glioma. Time point indicated: week 5, during vaccination. Vaccination comprised doses that each held 300 ug of mutant IDH1 20-mer peptide, plus topical imiquimod. V dropped 5 bases and J dropped 10 bases, with 26 bases sitting between them. The CDR3 is 15 residues long. Germline CDR1 reads GTSNPN; CDR2 reads SVGIG (reference sequence).

The chain carries TRBV30 and TRBJ1-1; tentatively, D is TRBD1 (5 bases). Sample: PBMCs, taken from a glioma patient whose treatment included an IDH1 peptide vaccine. This TCR was sampled from a man between 45 and 60 years old with glioma. The CDR3 loop is CAWGPKGGPGPRAFF. The CDR3 nucleotides are TGTGCCTGGGGCCCGAAAGGAGGACCGGGACCGAGAGCTTTCTTT.